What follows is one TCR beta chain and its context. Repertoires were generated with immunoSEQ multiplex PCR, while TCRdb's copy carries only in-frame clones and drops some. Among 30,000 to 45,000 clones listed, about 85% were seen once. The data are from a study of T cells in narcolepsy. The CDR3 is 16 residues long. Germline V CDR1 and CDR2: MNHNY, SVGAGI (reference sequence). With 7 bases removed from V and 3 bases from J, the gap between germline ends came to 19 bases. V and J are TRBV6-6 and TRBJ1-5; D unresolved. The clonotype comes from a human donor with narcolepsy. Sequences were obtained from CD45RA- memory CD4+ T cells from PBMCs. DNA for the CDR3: TGTGCCAGCACCCCACGAGGCACCCGGATCAATCAGCCCCAGCATTTT. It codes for CASTPRGTRINQPQHF.